The 2 T cell receptor beta chains given below trace back to one sample, sequenced in a study of cytotoxic CD8 clonotypes in ibrutinib-treated CLL (TCRdb year 2021). The time point label corresponds to: around 25 months on ibrutinib. Libraries came from the immunoSEQ multiplex PCR assay. The source is immuneACCESS, and TCRdb retained only in-frame sequences with V and J called. Part of the clones is not carried over; for the studies checked, unresolved V genes explain less than half of this, and the remainder is unexplained. The sample records more than 200,000 clones, less than 75% of which are singletons. About 16% of the sample is taken by the ten largest. The sample in question was PBMCs, obtained after 24 months of ibrutinib treatment. Receptor source: a human donor with chronic lymphocytic leukemia.

This sequence joins TRBV7-2 and TRBJ2-5; D remains ambiguous. From germline, CDR1 is SGHTA and CDR2 FQGNSA. This CDR3 is built from 13 residues. V was cut by 4 bases and J by 7 bases, with 13 bases left in between. The CDR3 nucleotides read TGTGCCAGCAGCTCGGGCCGGTCCACGACCCAGTACTTC. Translated: CASSSGRSTTQYF. The whole variable domain, remainder taken from reference TRBV7-2 and TRBJ2-5, is GAGVSQSPSNKVTEKGKDVELRCDPISGHTALYWYRQSLGQGLEFLIYFQGNSAPDKSGLPSDRFSAERTGGSVSTLTIQRTQQEDSAVYLCASSSGRSTTQYFGPGTRLLVL.

This clone has a handful of counts. This chain links TRBV11-2 with TRBJ2-4; TRBD1 might be the D (6 bases). CDR1 is SGHAT, CDR2 FQNNGV, per germline. V was trimmed by 1 base and J by 7 bases, leaving 14 bases between them. The CDR3 loop spans 15 amino acids. CDR3: CASSLVWGQGNIQYF. In DNA, the CDR3 is TGTGCCAGCAGCTTAGTATGGGGTCAGGGGAACATTCAGTACTTC.